This TCR beta chain was retrieved from a study of T cell responses to AZD1222 COVID-19 vaccine. General study points: Increases in Spike-specific TCR breadth and depth were seen after two AZD1222 doses. Baseline seropositivity occurred in only a handful of AZD1222 recipients.

Method: immunoSEQ multiplex PCR; TCRdb's copy keeps in-frame clones and lacks some. The data show roughly 24,000 clones, 88% seen once. A note on this clone: The antigen is unknown.

Doses given second, at about 4 or about 12 weeks, were pooled. In germline, CDR1 is LNHNV, CDR2 YYDKDF (reference sequence). This CDR3 has 17 amino acids. Trimming pared 0 bases from V and 8 bases from J, leaving 19 bases between. The specimen comprised peripheral blood, sampled 28 days after the second AZD1222 dose. The sequence came from an adult who received the AZD1222 COVID-19 vaccine. The genes are TRBV15 and TRBJ2-2, with TRBD1 as a possible D gene (6 bases). For the CDR3, the DNA is TGTGCCACCAGCAGAGATCTGGGGACACGCTCGAGGGGGGAGCTGTTTTTT. It yields the protein CATSRDLGTRSRGELFF.